Sequencing of this T cell receptor beta chain was carried out in a study of long-term antiretroviral therapy in people with HIV. Researchers report immunoSEQ v3.0 was run at survey level. This table comes from immunoSEQ multiplex PCR, and its TCRdb copy is limited to in-frame clones, with some not included. Found here are roughly 29,000 clones, about 95% of them singletons; the top ten hold roughly 8%. The sample holds one count of this clone. Its matching antigen is unknown. No fewer than two post-ART and no fewer than one pre-ART PBMC samples existed for each donor. This CDR3 contains 13 residues. Germline V CDR1 and CDR2: MNHEY, SVGAGI. V lost 6 bases, J lost 3 bases, and 12 bases lay in between. General study results and limits: ART preceded a rise in diversity that nonetheless stayed lower than in transplant donor controls.

Source: unsorted PBMCs, taken 5.3 years after starting antiretroviral therapy. The chain combines TRBV6-5 with TRBJ2-7, with TRBD1 as a possible D gene (6 bases). The source is a man aged 25-45 years with HIV. The CDR3 DNA follows: TGTGCCAGCAGCCGAAACAGGGACTACGAGCAGTACTTC. Translation: CASSRNRDYEQYF.